Following are 29 T cell receptor beta chains from one sample sequenced in a study of blood T cell repertoires in COVID-19. Repertoires were generated with immunoSEQ multiplex PCR, while TCRdb's copy carries only in-frame clones and drops some. Of 85,000 to 95,000 clones listed, about 91% are singletons. Specimen: peripheral blood. The receptor set was obtained from a man aged 55 to 70 with acute or convalescent COVID-19.

The chain is built from TRBV6-6 and TRBJ2-7, with D perhaps matching TRBD2 (6 bases). The germline gives CDR1 MNHNY, CDR2 SVGAGI (reference sequence). The CDR3 consists of 14 residues. V was clipped by 6 bases and J by 2 bases, with 14 bases between them. This chain's CDR3 is CASRNSGLTYEQYF. The CDR3 DNA reads TGTGCCAGCAGAAATAGCGGTTTGACCTACGAGCAGTACTTC.

The chain combines TRBV10-1 with TRBJ2-3, with 8 bases aligning to TRBD1. The CDR3 consists of 15 residues. V shed 6 bases, J shed 2 bases, and the junction held 7 bases outside the gene matches. The germline CDR1 and CDR2 sequences are WNHNN and SYGVQD (reference sequence). The CDR3 loop is CASSPGGPTTDTQYF. CDR3 bases: TGCGCCAGCAGCCCAGGGGGCCCCACCACAGATACGCAGTATTTT.

This sequence joins TRBV19 and TRBJ2-2; tentatively, D is TRBD2 (5 bases). Looked up from germline, CDR1 is LNHDA and CDR2 is SQIVND (reference sequence). Between the trimmed V and J ends, which lost 3 bases and 0 bases, there was a span of 11 bases. The CDR3 extends over 16 amino acids. The CDR3 loop reads CASSIIGSANTGELFF. CDR3 DNA: TGTGCCAGTAGTATTATAGGGAGCGCGAACACCGGGGAGCTGTTTTTT.

The chain uses TRBV13 and TRBJ2-1; TRBD2 matches at 15 bases. V lost 5 bases, J lost 6 bases, and 2 bases stayed unmatched. CDR1 is PRHDT, CDR2 FYEKMQ, per germline (reference sequence). The CDR3 covers 15 residues. This CDR3 reads CASSKGLAGGNEQFF. The CDR3 DNA sequence: TGTGCCAGCAGCAAGGGACTAGCGGGGGGCAATGAGCAGTTCTTC.

The chain carries TRBV6-5 and TRBJ2-1; D might be TRBD2 (5 bases). V lost 5 bases, J lost 3 bases, and 14 bases lay in between. The CDR3 covers 15 residues. Germline CDR1 reads MNHEY; CDR2 reads SVGAGI. CDR3 sequence (DNA): TGTGCCAGCAGTCCTACTAGAGACGACTACAATGAGCAGTTCTTC. It yields the protein CASSPTRDDYNEQFF.

This clone was observed a few times. The V gene is TRBV29-1, the J gene TRBJ2-7, with a weak D call TRBD2 (6 bases). Germline assignment: CDR1 SQVTM and CDR2 ANQGSEA. This CDR3 has 14 amino acids. V was pared by 4 bases and J by 3 bases, with 16 bases between. The CDR3 reads CSVATGTFFYEQYF. CDR3 coding DNA: TGCAGCGTTGCCACCGGGACTTTCTTCTACGAGCAGTACTTC.

Only one count was recorded for this clone. This chain uses TRBV28 with TRBJ2-7; D possibly corresponds to TRBD1 (6 bases). The CDR3 length is 14 residues. V lost 10 bases and J 4 bases, leaving 20 bases between the germline ends. Per the germline V gene, CDR1 is MDHEN and CDR2 is SYDVKM. In nucleotides, the CDR3 is TGTGCCACCGTCACTTCTGGACAGCTTTACGAGCAGTACTTC. Its protein product is CATVTSGQLYEQYF.

This chain connects TRBV19 to TRBJ2-1; perhaps TRBD2 as D (5 bases). The V gene's germline CDR1 is LNHDA and CDR2 SQIVND (reference sequence). V lost 3 bases and J lost 12, with 18 bases in between. The CDR3 extends over 14 amino acids. DNA for the CDR3: TGTGCCAGTAGTATGGACTGGTCTCCTCGGGGGCAGTTCTTC. This sequence encodes CASSMDWSPRGQFF.

The chain combines TRBV5-1 with TRBJ1-2; unclear D gene. The CDR3 totals 14 residues. Trimming cost V 4 bases and J 6 bases, with 16 bases left between them. Germline V CDR1 and CDR2: SGHRS, YFSETQ. CDR3 protein: CASSPAGRNDGYTF. The CDR3 bases are TGCGCCAGCAGCCCGGCGGGCAGAAACGATGGCTACACCTTC.

The J gene is TRBJ2-7, the V gene TRBV10-3; 10 bases are shared with TRBD2. The CDR3 runs 12 residues. Unmatched junction bases numbered 5, after V lost 10 bases and J lost 5 bases. Germline V gene sequence: CDR1 ENHRY, CDR2 SYGVKD. CDR3 sequence reads: CATRGTSDEQYF. In DNA form, the CDR3 reads TGTGCCACCAGGGGGACTAGCGACGAGCAGTACTTC.

The chain is built from TRBV4-2 and TRBJ2-3; 7 nucleotides agree with TRBD1. The CDR3 loop spans 16 amino acids. Germline CDR1 and CDR2: LGHNA and YNFKEQ. After removal of 4 bases from V and 0 bases from J, the junction contained 7 bases not matched to a gene. This CDR3 reads CASSRGRQGSTDTQYF. CDR3 DNA sequence: TGTGCCAGCAGCCGGGGGCGACAGGGCAGCACAGATACGCAGTATTTT.

The chain employs TRBV27 and TRBJ1-4; D gene ambiguous. CDR1 MNHEY and CDR2 SMNVEV come from the germline V gene (reference sequence). Trimming stripped 3 bases from V and 3 bases from J, with 14 bases between. The CDR3 runs to 16 residues. CDR3 loop: CASSLRNWGANEKLFF. The CDR3 DNA sequence: TGTGCCAGCAGTTTGAGGAACTGGGGAGCTAATGAAAAACTGTTTTTT.

The chain uses TRBV5-1 and TRBJ2-3, with D perhaps TRBD2 (11 bases). The CDR3 has 19 amino acids. Trimming removed 4 bases at V and 8 bases at J, with 32 bases between. CDR1 is SGHRS, CDR2 YFSETQ, per germline. The CDR3 DNA follows: TGCGCCAGCAGCCTTGGGACAGGGGCTAGCGGGGGGTACTCAAGTACGCAGTATTTT. It specifies CASSLGTGASGGYSSTQYF.

The CDR3 region is CTSSQGGQGHNEQFF. The DNA for the CDR3 is TGCACCAGCAGCCAAGGGGGACAGGGCCACAATGAGCAGTTCTTC. The chain couples TRBV1 to TRBJ2-1; the table assigns TRBD1, which was not confirmed against the DNA. TRBV1 is termed a pseudogene. The CDR3 runs to 15 residues.

This chain uses TRBV5-1 with TRBJ2-3; 7 nucleotides agree with TRBD2. There are 16 residues in the CDR3. The J segment lost 0 bases and the V segment lost 1 base, leaving 5 bases of the junction unmatched. The germline gives CDR1 SGHRS, CDR2 YFSETQ. CDR3 sequence (DNA): TGCGCCAGCAGCTTGTTCCCGGGGGGAAGCACAGATACGCAGTATTTT. This gives the protein CASSLFPGGSTDTQYF.

This clone was counted a single time. This rearrangement joins TRBV6-2 or TRBV6-3 to TRBJ2-7, with TRBD2 matching 10 bases. In germline, CDR1 is MNHEY, CDR2 SVGEGT. Trimming took 5 bases from V and 4 from J; bases not matched to a gene: 8. This CDR3 contains 15 residues. As DNA, the CDR3 is TGTGCCAGCAGTAAACCTAGCGGGAGCACGTACGAGCAGTACTTC. Its protein is CASSKPSGSTYEQYF.

V is TRBV5-1 and J is TRBJ1-6; no firm D call. Germline assignment: CDR1 SGHRS and CDR2 YFSETQ. Trimming removed 8 bases from V and 0 bases from J, with 15 bases in between. This CDR3 has 16 amino acids. The CDR3 DNA reads TGCGCCAGTACGACCGAACGGAGCTCCTATAATTCACCCCTCCACTTT. It encodes CASTTERSSYNSPLHF.

The chain couples TRBV20-1 to TRBJ2-5, with TRBD1 identical over 9 bases. Trimming at V came to 7 bases and at J to 4 bases, leaving 1 base not matched to a gene. The CDR3 totals 11 residues. Germline V gives CDR1 DFQATT, CDR2 SNEGSKA (reference sequence). The CDR3: CSGGQGETQYF. The CDR3 nucleotides read TGCAGTGGGGGACAGGGAGAGACCCAGTACTTC.

The chain carries TRBV5-1 and TRBJ1-1; no clear D. Germline-derived CDR1 and CDR2 are SGHRS and YFSETQ. The length of the CDR3 is 18 residues. The germline V and J ends were trimmed by 0 bases and 0 bases, with 18 bases remaining between them. DNA of the CDR3: TGCGCCAGCAGCTTGGAGGTTGGAGGGCCCCAAATGAACACTGAAGCTTTCTTT. Protein product: CASSLEVGGPQMNTEAFF.

This chain links TRBV19 with TRBJ1-1, with D unclear. The CDR3 is made up of 14 amino acids. The V and J ends lost 0 bases and 0 bases respectively, with 5 bases between them. The germline V gene encodes CDR1 LNHDA and CDR2 SQIVND (reference sequence). The DNA of the CDR3 is TGTGCCAGTAGTATAGACCAGTTGAACACTGAAGCTTTCTTT. As protein: CASSIDQLNTEAFF.

In this sample, this clone turned up a few times. The chain is built from TRBV30 and TRBJ2-7; possible D gene TRBD2, 5 bases. V lost 5 bases, J lost 1 base, and 9 bases lay in between. CDR1 and CDR2 from the germline V gene are GTSNPN and SVGIG (reference sequence). CDR3 length: 12 residues. This CDR3 is CAWDRGSYEQYF. CDR3 in DNA: TGTGCCTGGGATCGGGGTTCCTACGAGCAGTACTTC.

V usage is TRBV7-8 and J usage is TRBJ1-6; 7 nucleotides align to TRBD1. The CDR3 spans 15 residues. Looked up from germline, CDR1 is SGHVS and CDR2 is FQNEAQ. The trim removed 7 bases at V and 6 bases at J, leaving 9 bases unmatched. DNA for the CDR3: TGTGCCAGCACCCTCCGGGACAGCTTTAATTCACCCCTCCACTTT. It is translated as CASTLRDSFNSPLHF. The entire variable domain, with the rest obtained from reference TRBV7-8 and TRBJ1-6, is as follows: GAGVSQSPRYKVAKRGQDVALRCDPISGHVSLFWYQQALGQGPEFLTYFQNEAQLDKSGLPSDRFFAERPEGSVSTLKIQRTQQEDSAVYLCASTLRDSFNSPLHFGNGTRLTVT.

The V gene is TRBV29-1, the J gene TRBJ1-3; perhaps TRBD1 as D (6 bases). This CDR3 is built from 16 residues. Germline CDR1 SQVTM, CDR2 ANQGSEA. Trimming removed 2 bases from V and 3 bases from J, with 17 bases in between. The DNA of the CDR3 is TGCAGCGTTGAACTCCCGGGGGGGCCCGGTGGAAACACCATATATTTT. It translates to CSVELPGGPGGNTIYF. Using reference TRBV29-1 and TRBJ1-3 for the parts outside the CDR3, the full variable domain is SAVISQKPSRDICQRGTSLTIQCQVDSQVTMMFWYRQQPGQSLTLIATANQGSEATYESGFVIDKFPISRPNLTFSTLTVSNMSPEDSSIYLCSVELPGGPGGNTIYFGEGSWLTVV.

This chain uses TRBV27 with TRBJ1-1; TRBD1 matches at 11 bases. This CDR3 is built from 15 residues. The germline V gene encodes CDR1 MNHEY and CDR2 SMNVEV (reference sequence). With V trimmed by 7 bases and J by 5 bases, 9 bases remained unmatched. CDR3 sequence reads: CASITYGTGGTEAFF. DNA of the CDR3: TGTGCCAGCATAACGTATGGGACAGGGGGGACTGAAGCTTTCTTT.

The chain links TRBV30 to TRBJ1-4; TRBD1 agrees at 7 bases. CDR3 length equals 14 residues. The V gene's germline CDR1 is GTSNPN and CDR2 SVGIG (reference sequence). J was trimmed by 4 bases and V by 3 bases; bases with no gene match: 5. The CDR3 loop is CAWRGGPNNEKLFF. CDR3 sequence (DNA): TGTGCCTGGAGAGGGGGCCCCAATAATGAAAAACTGTTTTTT.

The chain links TRBV9 to TRBJ2-1, with a weak D call TRBD2 (6 bases). V gave up 0 bases and J gave up 2 bases, with 9 bases separating them. This CDR3 comprises 15 residues. CDR1 is SGDLS, CDR2 YYNGEE, per germline. CDR3 sequence (DNA): TGTGCCAGCAGCGTAGCTGGGACTCCCTACAATGAGCAGTTCTTC. Translating gives CASSVAGTPYNEQFF.

This clone occurred once. V usage is TRBV14 and J usage is TRBJ2-7; 8 bases map to TRBD2. CDR1 is SGHDN, CDR2 FVKESK, per germline. The junction had 13 bases not matched to a gene; V was cut back by 8 bases and J by 1 base. CDR3 size: 16 residues. The CDR3 bases are TGTGCCAGCTCCGGGACTAGATTTCGAGAATCCTACGAGCAGTACTTC. It encodes CASSGTRFRESYEQYF.

The chain is built from TRBV7-3 and TRBJ2-5; no clear D gene. The CDR3 has 15 residues. Germline assignment: CDR1 SGHTA and CDR2 FQGTGA. V lost 1 base and J lost 6, with 15 bases in between. The CDR3 loop is CASSLSGSSVQTQYF. CDR3 bases: TGTGCCAGCAGCTTAAGCGGTAGCTCGGTACAGACCCAGTACTTC.

The V call is TRBV6-5, the J call TRBJ2-5; TRBD1 agrees at 7 bases. This CDR3 comprises 14 residues. The junction had 11 bases not matched to a gene; V was cut back by 8 bases and J by 5 bases. Germline-derived CDR1 and CDR2 are MNHEY and SVGAGI. CDR3 DNA sequence: TGTGCCAGCGGGGTAGCGACAGGGATGGAGACCCAGTACTTC. Protein product: CASGVATGMETQYF.